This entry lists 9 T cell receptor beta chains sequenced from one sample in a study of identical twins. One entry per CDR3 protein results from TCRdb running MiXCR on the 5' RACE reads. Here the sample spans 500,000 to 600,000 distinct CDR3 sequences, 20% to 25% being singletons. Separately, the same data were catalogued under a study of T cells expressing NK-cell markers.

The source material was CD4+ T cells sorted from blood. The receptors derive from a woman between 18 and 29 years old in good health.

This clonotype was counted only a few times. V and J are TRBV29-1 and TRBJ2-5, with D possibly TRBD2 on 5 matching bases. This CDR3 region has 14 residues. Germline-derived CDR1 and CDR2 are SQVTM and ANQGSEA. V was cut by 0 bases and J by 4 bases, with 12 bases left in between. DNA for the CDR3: TGCAGCGTTGAAGAGTTCTCCGGGGTAGAGACCCAGTACTTC. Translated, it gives CSVEEFSGVETQYF.

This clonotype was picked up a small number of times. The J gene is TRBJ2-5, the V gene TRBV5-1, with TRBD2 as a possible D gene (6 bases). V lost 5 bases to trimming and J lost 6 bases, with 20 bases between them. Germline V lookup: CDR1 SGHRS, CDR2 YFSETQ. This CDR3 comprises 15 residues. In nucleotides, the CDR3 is TGCGCCAGCAGTTCGACTAGACGGACTTGGCAGACCCAGTACTTC. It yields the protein CASSSTRRTWQTQYF.

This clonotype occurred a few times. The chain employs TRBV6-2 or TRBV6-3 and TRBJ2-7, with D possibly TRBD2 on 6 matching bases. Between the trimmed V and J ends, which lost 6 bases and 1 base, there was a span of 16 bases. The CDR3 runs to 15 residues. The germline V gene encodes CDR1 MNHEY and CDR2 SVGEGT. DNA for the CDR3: TGTGCCAGCAGCTCCCTCGGTCTAGCGTCCTACGAGCAGTACTTC. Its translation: CASSSLGLASYEQYF.

The CDR3 sequence is CTVTSRDEQFF. CDR3 nucleotide sequence: TGCACCGTGACGAGCAGGGATGAGCAGTTCTTC. The gene calls are TRBV29-1 and TRBJ2-1; TRBD1 might be the D (5 bases). The CDR3 is 11 residues long. Germline-derived CDR1 and CDR2 are SQVTM and ANQGSEA.

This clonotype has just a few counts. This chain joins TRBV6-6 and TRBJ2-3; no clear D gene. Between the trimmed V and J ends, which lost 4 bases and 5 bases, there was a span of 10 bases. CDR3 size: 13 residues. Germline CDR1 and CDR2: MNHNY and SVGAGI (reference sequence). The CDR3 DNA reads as TGTGCCAGCAGTTCGGTTGCCGGAGATACGCAGTATTTT. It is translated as CASSSVAGDTQYF.

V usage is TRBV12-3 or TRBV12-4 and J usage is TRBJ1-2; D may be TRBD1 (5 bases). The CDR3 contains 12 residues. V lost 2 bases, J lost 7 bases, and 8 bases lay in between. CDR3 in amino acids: CASSLSRAGYTF. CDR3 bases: TGTGCCAGCAGTTTATCCAGGGCTGGCTACACCTTC.

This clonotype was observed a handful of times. DNA of the CDR3: TGTGCCACCAGCAGCCATGGACAGGGGAAAAACTACGAGCAGTACTTC. Protein sequence: CATSSHGQGKNYEQYF. The J gene is TRBJ2-7, the V gene TRBV15; 9 bases agree with TRBD1. Germline loops: CDR1 LNHNV, CDR2 YYDKDF (reference sequence). Trimming at V came to 3 bases and at J to 3 bases, leaving 9 bases not matched to a gene. CDR3 length: 16 amino acids.

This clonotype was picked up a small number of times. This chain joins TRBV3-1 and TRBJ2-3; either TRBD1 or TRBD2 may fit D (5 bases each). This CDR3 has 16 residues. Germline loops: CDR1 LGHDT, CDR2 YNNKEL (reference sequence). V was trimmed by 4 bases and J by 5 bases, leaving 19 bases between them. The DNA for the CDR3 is TGTGCCAGCAGCCTCGTCGGGGACCCCTTCAGAGATACGCAGTATTTT. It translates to CASSLVGDPFRDTQYF.

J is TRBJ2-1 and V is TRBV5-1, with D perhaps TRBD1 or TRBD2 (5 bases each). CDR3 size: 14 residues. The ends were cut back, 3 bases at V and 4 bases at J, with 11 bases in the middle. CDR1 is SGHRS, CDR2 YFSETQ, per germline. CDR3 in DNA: TGCGCCAGCAGCTCGACGGGGCAGTACAATGAGCAGTTCTTC. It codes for CASSSTGQYNEQFF.